This T cell receptor (beta chain) was obtained from a study of shared clonotypes between healthy human individuals. Assay execution took place at the deep level. This table comes from immunoSEQ multiplex PCR, and its TCRdb copy is limited to in-frame clones, with some not included. The table shows 630,000 or so clones, with roughly 98% occurring only once. The CDR3 covers 15 residues. V lost 6 bases to trimming and J lost 0 bases, with 15 bases between them. From germline, CDR1 is MNHEY and CDR2 SVGAGI. In the naive CD8 group, cells lacked CD45RO and were positively selected for CCR7, so terminally differentiated effector memory CD45RA+ cells were left out.

This TCR was sampled from a man younger than 45 in good health. The chain links TRBV6-5 to TRBJ2-7; no reliable D call. The sample consisted of naive CD8+ T cells sorted from blood. As DNA, the CDR3 is TGTGCCAGCAGGCAGATGACTGAAGACTCCTACGAGCAGTACTTC. Translated: CASRQMTEDSYEQYF.